These T cell receptor beta chains were read from a single sample in a study of T cells in Graves' hyperthyroidism and ophthalmopathy. One entry per CDR3 protein results from TCRdb running MiXCR on the multiplex PCR reads. The table has about 690,000 distinct CDR3 sequences, 17% seen once. The sequencing sample was made of blood. All receptors derive from a man in his fifties with Graves' hyperthyroidism. Each CDR3 is given with its conserved first and last residue. Each record gives: V gene, J gene, D gene, clone size, CDR3 protein, CDR3 DNA. A D gene is named only where the DNA matches it firmly. A clone size is listed for some rows: how often the clone was seen (once, few, many), or a class if it is expanded.

V: TRBV19
J: TRBJ1-2
D: .
size: few
CDR3: CASSIETGYTNYGYTF
DNA: TGTGCCAGTAGTATAGAGACAGGATATACTAACTATGGCTACACCTTC

V: TRBV18
J: TRBJ2-1
D: .
size: .
CDR3: CASSPLRPSSYNEQFF
DNA: TGTGCCAGCTCACCACTTCGCCCCAGCTCCTACAATGAGCAGTTCTTC

V: TRBV28
J: TRBJ2-6
D: .
size: many
CDR3: CASSFSSRGRRTGANVLTF
DNA: TGTGCCAGCAGTTTTTCCTCGCGTGGACGGCGAACTGGGGCCAACGTCCTGACTTTC

V: TRBV24-1
J: TRBJ2-2
D: TRBD1
size: .
CDR3: CAPSGGQGNTGELFF
DNA: TGTGCCCCCAGTGGAGGACAGGGGAATACCGGGGAGCTGTTTTTT

V: TRBV7-3
J: TRBJ2-1
D: .
size: .
CDR3: CASSLLSDDEQFF
DNA: TGTGCCAGCAGCTTATTGAGCGACGATGAGCAGTTCTTC

V: TRBV27
J: TRBJ2-1
D: TRBD2
size: .
CDR3: CASSSLGLAGGNNEQFF
DNA: TGTGCCAGCAGTTCCCTGGGACTAGCGGGAGGAAACAATGAGCAGTTCTTC

V: TRBV11-2
J: TRBJ1-3
D: TRBD1
size: many
CDR3: CASSSLGQGVSGNTIYF
DNA: TGTGCCAGCAGCTCCTTGGGACAGGGCGTCTCTGGAAACACCATATATTTT

V: TRBV30
J: TRBJ1-2
D: .
size: many
CDR3: CASSRSINLNYGYTF
DNA: TGTGCCTCTTCCAGAAGCATAAACCTTAACTATGGCTACACCTTC

V: TRBV30
J: TRBJ2-7
D: .
size: .
CDR3: CAWSVTFYEQYF
DNA: TGTGCCTGGAGTGTAACCTTTTACGAGCAGTACTTC

V: TRBV27
J: TRBJ2-7
D: TRBD1
size: .
CDR3: CASTKGQGGGQYF
DNA: TGTGCCAGCACCAAGGGACAGGGGGGGGGGCAGTACTTC

V: TRBV5-1
J: TRBJ2-3
D: .
size: many
CDR3: CASSSGTPSSRGTQYF
DNA: TGCGCCAGCAGCTCAGGGACCCCGAGCTCGAGAGGCACGCAGTATTTT

V: TRBV7-3
J: TRBJ2-1
D: .
size: .
CDR3: CASSPGARSEQFF
DNA: TGTGCCAGCAGCCCTGGGGCTCGCAGTGAGCAGTTCTTC

V: TRBV19
J: TRBJ1-1
D: .
size: .
CDR3: CAGRASLGTEAFF
DNA: TGTGCCGGCCGGGCCTCCCTCGGGACTGAAGCTTTCTTT